This record looks at one TCR beta chain sequence and its context. These data come from a study of blood T cell repertoires in COVID-19. Study-wide background: Sources were T cells, B-cell-depleted T cells, or PBMCs; the material itself was cDNA or gDNA.

Only in-frame clones appear in the TCRdb table, and some are missing; sequencing was by immunoSEQ multiplex PCR. The top ten clones hold 10% to 15% of a sample with under 80,000 clones, about 90% of them seen once. V was trimmed by 6 bases and J by 2 bases, leaving 8 bases between them. The CDR3 has 13 amino acids. Germline assignment: CDR1 MNHEY and CDR2 SVGAGI. Sequenced: peripheral blood. The rearrangement joins TRBV6-5 to TRBJ1-5, with a tentative D call TRBD1 (6 bases). The receptor was isolated from a human donor in a cohort sampled during active COVID-19. Written as DNA, the CDR3 is TGTGCCAGCAGGCCAGGGGGCAATCAGCCCCAGCATTTT. Protein: CASRPGGNQPQHF.